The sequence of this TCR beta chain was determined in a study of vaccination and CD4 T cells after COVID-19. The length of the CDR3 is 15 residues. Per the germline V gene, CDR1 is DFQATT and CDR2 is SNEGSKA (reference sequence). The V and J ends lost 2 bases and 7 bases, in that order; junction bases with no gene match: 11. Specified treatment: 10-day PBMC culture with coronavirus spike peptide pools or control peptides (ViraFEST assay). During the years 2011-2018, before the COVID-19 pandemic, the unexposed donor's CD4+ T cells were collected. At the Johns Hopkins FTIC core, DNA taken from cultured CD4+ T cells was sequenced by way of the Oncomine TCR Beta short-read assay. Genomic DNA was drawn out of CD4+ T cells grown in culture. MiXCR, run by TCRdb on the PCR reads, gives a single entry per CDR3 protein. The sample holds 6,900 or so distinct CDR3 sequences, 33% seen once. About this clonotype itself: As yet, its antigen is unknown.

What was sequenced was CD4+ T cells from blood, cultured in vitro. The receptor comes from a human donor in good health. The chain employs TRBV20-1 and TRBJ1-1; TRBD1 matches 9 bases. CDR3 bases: TGCAGTGCTAGACTAGGGACAGGGCCCTTTTATGAAGCTTTCTTT. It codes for CSARLGTGPFYEAFF.